What follows describes a single T cell receptor beta chain. Per the germline V gene, CDR1 is LGHNA and CDR2 is YNFKEQ. The V gene lost 1 base and the J gene lost 8 bases, with 18 bases spanning the gap. The CDR3 totals 16 residues. TCRdb keeps only in-frame clones here, not all; method: immunoSEQ multiplex PCR. The repertoire holds 70,000 to 95,000 clones, 94% seen once, with 2% to 2.5% in the top ten. The record originates from a study of T cell changes during pregnancy in multiple sclerosis. The chain is built from TRBV4-2 and TRBJ2-1, with D possibly matching TRBD2 (6 bases). The TCR originated in a female donor with multiple sclerosis, enrolled in a pregnancy study. The sample here was peripheral blood, taken in the third trimester of pregnancy. CDR3 in DNA: TGTGCCAGCAGCCAAGTTCCACTCGCCCCTAGCGATGAGCAGTTCTTC. The encoded protein is CASSQVPLAPSDEQFF.